Sequencing of this T cell receptor (beta chain) was carried out in a study of T-cell reconstitution after alpha-beta-depleted transplantation in children. Unique molecular identifiers were used to barcode this TCRbeta library. TCRdb passed the PCR reads through MiXCR, listing each CDR3 protein once. The table lists more than 550,000 distinct CDR3 sequences, about 10% of them singletons, with roughly 4% in the top ten. This clonotype has a handful of counts. The sample here was PBMCs from the stem cell graft donor, taken from the stem cell graft. The sequence came from a human donor who donated a stem cell graft to a child with acute myeloid leukemia.

CDR3 sequence: CSALTSGSYEQYF. In DNA, the CDR3 is TGCAGCGCACTGACTAGCGGGAGCTACGAGCAGTACTTC. The chain couples TRBV29-1 to TRBJ2-7, with 12 bases matching TRBD2. CDR3 length equals 13 residues. Looked up from germline, CDR1 is SQVTM and CDR2 is ANQGSEA. J was trimmed by 3 bases and V by 7 bases; bases with no gene match: 4.